The 21 T cell receptor beta chains listed next were all sequenced from one sample in a study of blood T cell repertoires in COVID-19. The data were produced by immunoSEQ multiplex PCR, yet TCRdb's version contains in-frame clones alone and is incomplete. The sample shows roughly 300,000 clones, over 75% of them seen only once. The source material was peripheral blood. The receptors originated from a man aged 18 to 29 with active or convalescent COVID-19.

The chain couples TRBV19 to TRBJ2-5, with 9 positions matching TRBD2. The junction had 10 bases not matched to a gene; V was cut back by 5 bases and J by 3 bases. The CDR3 length is 16 residues. CDR1 is LNHDA and CDR2 is SQIVND in the germline V gene (reference sequence). The CDR3 bases are TGTGCCAGTAGTCCCCGGGGAGCGGGGGGTAAAGAGACCCAGTACTTC. This codes for CASSPRGAGGKETQYF.

The chain is built from TRBV9 and TRBJ1-2, with D possibly being TRBD1 (5 bases). The CDR3 spans 14 residues. Trimming removed 3 bases from V and 4 bases from J, with 13 bases in between. Per germline, CDR1 SGDLS and CDR2 YYNGEE. The CDR3 nucleotides read TGTGCCAGCAGCGCCGATGCCAGGGCCTATGGCTACACCTTC. Translation: CASSADARAYGYTF.

This chain uses TRBV5-1 with TRBJ2-7; D gene unclear. The CDR3 spans 17 residues. The germline V and J ends were trimmed by 6 bases and 2 bases, with 24 bases remaining between them. The germline V gene encodes CDR1 SGHRS and CDR2 YFSETQ. The CDR3 loop is CASTAWALGEKAYEQYF. The CDR3 DNA is TGCGCCAGCACGGCATGGGCCCTGGGCGAAAAAGCCTACGAGCAGTACTTC.

This chain joins TRBV9 and TRBJ1-2; tentative D call: TRBD1 (6 bases). V lost 3 bases, J lost 4 bases, and 19 bases lay in between. CDR3 size: 16 residues. Germline V CDR1 and CDR2: SGDLS, YYNGEE. CDR3 loop: CASSGLFHRESYGYTF. The CDR3 DNA reads TGTGCCAGCAGCGGGTTATTTCACAGGGAATCCTATGGCTACACCTTC.

The chain combines TRBV27 with TRBJ1-6; a possible D gene is TRBD1 (6 bases). Trimming stripped 6 bases from V and 6 bases from J, with 21 bases between. CDR1 and CDR2 (germline): MNHEY, SMNVEV (reference sequence). The CDR3 covers 17 residues. CDR3 protein: CASRMTGLNRLNSPLHF. The CDR3 DNA reads as TGTGCCAGCAGGATGACAGGTCTTAACCGTCTTAATTCACCCCTCCACTTT.

The CDR3, as DNA: TGCGCCAGCAGCCTGTCTAGCGGGGGGGCCCCCGGGGAGCTGTTTTTT. Translation gives CASSLSSGGAPGELFF. The chain combines TRBV4-1 with TRBJ2-2; TRBD2 agrees at 12 bases. After removal of 4 bases from V and 6 bases from J, the junction contained 6 bases not matched to a gene. Per germline, CDR1 MGHRA and CDR2 YSYEKL. The CDR3 is 16 residues long.

The chain is built from TRBV5-1 and TRBJ1-6, with 7 bases identical to TRBD1. Trimming took 0 bases from V and 10 from J; bases not matched to a gene: 4. Germline V lookup: CDR1 SGHRS, CDR2 YFSETQ. This CDR3 spans 14 amino acids. CDR3 residues: CASSLGQGPSPLHF. The CDR3 DNA sequence: TGCGCCAGCAGCTTGGGACAGGGTCCCTCACCCCTCCACTTT. The entire variable domain, with the rest obtained from reference TRBV5-1 and TRBJ1-6, is as follows: KAGVTQTPRYLIKTRGQQVTLSCSPISGHRSVSWYQQTPGQGLQFLFEYFSETQRNKGNFPGRFSGRQFSNSRSEMNVSTLELGDSALYLCASSLGQGPSPLHFGNGTRLTVT.

This clone was counted once. The chain recombines TRBV11-2 with TRBJ2-3, with D possibly matching TRBD2 (5 bases). This CDR3 contains 14 residues. Germline V gene lookup returns CDR1 SGHAT and CDR2 FQNNGV. V was cut by 1 base and J by 8 bases, with 13 bases left in between. CDR3: CASSLGLAVGTQYF. The CDR3 DNA follows: TGTGCCAGCAGCTTAGGGCTAGCAGTGGGTACGCAGTATTTT.

This clone has a handful of counts. The genes are TRBV6-7 and TRBJ2-7, with 7 bases that match TRBD1. TRBV6-7 is placed among ORFs of uncertain function. CDR3 length: 18 amino acids. J gave up 2 bases and V 2 bases, and 15 bases lay outside the gene matches. CDR3 coding DNA: TGTGCCAGCAGTTACGACGGCCCGCAAAGGGGGCTTGCCTACGAGCAGTACTTC. This sequence encodes CASSYDGPQRGLAYEQYF.

The chain carries TRBV2 and TRBJ1-1; 7 bases align to TRBD1. This CDR3 has 13 amino acids. Germline CDR1 reads SNHLY; CDR2 reads FYNNEI. With V trimmed by 6 bases and J by 1 base, 2 bases remained unmatched. CDR3 coding DNA: TGTGCCAGCAGGGGGACAGAGAACACTGAAGCTTTCTTT. Its translation is CASRGTENTEAFF.

The CDR3 region is CSVSQGLDQPQHF. CDR3 bases: TGCAGCGTTTCTCAGGGGTTAGATCAGCCCCAGCATTTT. The chain links TRBV29-1 to TRBJ1-5, with D perhaps TRBD1 (6 bases). Trimming cost V 5 bases and J 5 bases, with 13 bases left between them. The CDR3 is 13 amino acids. Germline V gives CDR1 SQVTM, CDR2 ANQGSEA.

The CDR3 sequence: CASSFSATYEQYF. CDR3 DNA: TGTGCCAGCAGTTTCAGCGCCACCTACGAGCAGTACTTC. V is TRBV12-3 or TRBV12-4 and J is TRBJ2-7; no clear D. V gave up 3 bases and J gave up 2 bases, with 8 bases separating them. This CDR3 comprises 13 residues.

The V and J genes are TRBV15 and TRBJ2-3, with D perhaps TRBD1 (5 bases). Germline assignment: CDR1 LNHNV and CDR2 YYDKDF (reference sequence). V was cut by 0 bases and J by 2 bases, with 27 bases left in between. This CDR3 has 21 residues. The CDR3, as DNA: TGTGCCACCAGCAGAGATGGGTCTTCGACAGCGAACTATTTTTACACAGATACGCAGTATTTT. This translates into CATSRDGSSTANYFYTDTQYF.

V is TRBV1 and J is TRBJ1-1; TRBD1, the table's D call, lacks a check against the DNA. TRBV1 is a pseudogene locus. CDR3 size: 16 residues. CDR3 in DNA: TGCACCAGCAGCCAACAAACCGGGACAGGGAACACTGAAGCTTTCTTT. Residues: CTSSQQTGTGNTEAFF.

The V and J genes are TRBV6-4 and TRBJ2-1; the match to TRBD2 covers 7 bases. Germline CDR1 MRHNA, CDR2 SNTAGT. The CDR3 covers 15 residues. V lost 2 bases and J lost 6; bases outside the gene matches: 7. CDR3 nucleotide sequence: TGTGCCAGCAGTGACGGGTTGGGGGGGGTCAATGAGCAGTTCTTC. Its translation: CASSDGLGGVNEQFF.

This clone was detected once. CDR3: CASSQTGNAYEQYF. The CDR3 nucleotides read TGTGCCAGCAGTCAGACAGGGAATGCCTACGAGCAGTACTTC. The V gene is TRBV6-5, the J gene TRBJ2-7; 7 bases agree with TRBD1. With V trimmed by 5 bases and J by 2 bases, 6 bases remained unmatched. The CDR3 length is 14 residues. The germline gives CDR1 MNHEY, CDR2 SVGAGI.

The genes are TRBV5-1 and TRBJ2-7, with D perhaps matching TRBD2 (5 bases). This CDR3 is built from 14 residues. V was cut by 1 base and J by 2 bases, with 10 bases left in between. CDR1 and CDR2 from the germline V gene are SGHRS and YFSETQ. The CDR3 here is CASSLSGPTYEQYF. In DNA, the CDR3 is TGCGCCAGCAGCTTGAGCGGACCAACCTACGAGCAGTACTTC. The variable domain in full, with the rest retrieved from reference TRBV5-1 and TRBJ2-7, is KAGVTQTPRYLIKTRGQQVTLSCSPISGHRSVSWYQQTPGQGLQFLFEYFSETQRNKGNFPGRFSGRQFSNSRSEMNVSTLELGDSALYLCASSLSGPTYEQYFGPGTRLTVT.

Only one count was recorded for this clone. This sequence joins TRBV2 and TRBJ1-2; 9 bases match TRBD1. Trimming took 7 bases from V and 2 from J; bases not matched to a gene: 5. The V gene's germline CDR1 is SNHLY and CDR2 FYNNEI. The CDR3 has 14 amino acids. The CDR3 DNA follows: TGTGCCAGCACCAAACAGGGGGCGAACTATGGCTACACCTTC. Its translation is CASTKQGANYGYTF.

This rearrangement joins TRBV19 to TRBJ2-1; TRBD1 matches at 10 bases. The V and J ends lost 9 bases and 4 bases, in that order; junction bases with no gene match: 6. Germline V gene lookup returns CDR1 LNHDA and CDR2 SQIVND (reference sequence). The CDR3 loop spans 14 amino acids. The CDR3 here is CASRTGGSYNEQFF. The CDR3 DNA sequence: TGTGCCAGCCGGACAGGGGGGTCGTACAATGAGCAGTTCTTC.

The chain combines TRBV29-1 with TRBJ1-2, with D perhaps TRBD1 (6 bases). Trimming left V 6 bases short and J 2 bases short, with 10 bases between. The V gene's germline CDR1 is SQVTM and CDR2 ANQGSEA. This CDR3 comprises 12 residues. CDR3 DNA: TGCAGCGTCGGACAGAGAAACTATGGCTACACCTTC. As protein: CSVGQRNYGYTF.

V and J are TRBV7-6 and TRBJ1-4; D uncertain. Trimming cost V 4 bases and J 0 bases, with 9 bases left between them. This CDR3 is 15 amino acids long. From germline, CDR1 is SGHVS and CDR2 FNYEAQ. CDR3 in amino acids: CASSSGFATNEKLFF. CDR3 in DNA: TGTGCCAGCAGCTCGGGATTCGCAACTAATGAAAAACTGTTTTTT.